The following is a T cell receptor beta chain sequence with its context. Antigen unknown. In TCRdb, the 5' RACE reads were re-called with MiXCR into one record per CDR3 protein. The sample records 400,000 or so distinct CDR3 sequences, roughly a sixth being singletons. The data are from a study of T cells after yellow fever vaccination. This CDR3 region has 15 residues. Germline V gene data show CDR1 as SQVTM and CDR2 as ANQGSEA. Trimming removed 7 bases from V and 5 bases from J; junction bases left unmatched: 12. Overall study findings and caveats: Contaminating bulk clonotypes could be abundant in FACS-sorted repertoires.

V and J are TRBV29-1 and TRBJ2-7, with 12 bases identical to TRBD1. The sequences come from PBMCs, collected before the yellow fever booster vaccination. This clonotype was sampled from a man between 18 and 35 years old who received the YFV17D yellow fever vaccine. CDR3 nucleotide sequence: TGCAGCGGTGACTCCCCGGGACAGGGGGCCCACGAGCAGTACTTC. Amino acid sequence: CSGDSPGQGAHEQYF.